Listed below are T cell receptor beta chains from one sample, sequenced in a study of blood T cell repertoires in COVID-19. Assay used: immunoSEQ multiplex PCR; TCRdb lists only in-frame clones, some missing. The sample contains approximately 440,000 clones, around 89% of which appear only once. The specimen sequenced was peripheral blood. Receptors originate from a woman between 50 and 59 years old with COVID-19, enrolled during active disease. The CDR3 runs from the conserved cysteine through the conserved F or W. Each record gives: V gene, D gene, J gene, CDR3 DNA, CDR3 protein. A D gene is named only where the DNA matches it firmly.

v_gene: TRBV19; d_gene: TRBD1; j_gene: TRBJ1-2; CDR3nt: TGTGCCAGTAGTATCGGGACAGGGCTTCGTGGCTACACCTTC; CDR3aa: CASSIGTGLRGYTF
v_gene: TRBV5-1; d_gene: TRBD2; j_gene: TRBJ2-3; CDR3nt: TGCGCCAGCAGCTTCCGCCTAGCGGAGTCCACAGATACGCAGTATTTT; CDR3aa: CASSFRLAESTDTQYF
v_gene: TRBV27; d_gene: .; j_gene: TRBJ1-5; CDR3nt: TGTGCCAGCAGTTTATATGGGACACTGAGCAATCAGCCCCAGCATTTT; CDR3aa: CASSLYGTLSNQPQHF
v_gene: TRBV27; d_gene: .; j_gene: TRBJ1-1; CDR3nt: TGTGCCAGCAGCCGAAACTTGAACACTGAAGCTTTCTTT; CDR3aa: CASSRNLNTEAFF
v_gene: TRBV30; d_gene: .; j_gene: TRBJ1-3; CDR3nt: TGTGCCTGGAGTGTCCCCGGGGTAATAAACACCATATATTTT; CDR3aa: CAWSVPGVINTIYF
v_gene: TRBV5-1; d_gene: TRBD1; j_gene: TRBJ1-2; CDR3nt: TGCGCCAGCAGGGACAGGGCCGTCTATGGCTACACCTTC; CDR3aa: CASRDRAVYGYTF
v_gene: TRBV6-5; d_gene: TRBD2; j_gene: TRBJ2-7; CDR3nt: TGTGCCAGCAGTCTAGCGGGGTCCACCTACGAGCAGTACTTC; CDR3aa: CASSLAGSTYEQYF
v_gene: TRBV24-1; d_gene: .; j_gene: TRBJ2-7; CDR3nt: TGTGCCACCAGTGAGTTAACCCCTCAGGGGTACGAGCAGTACTTC; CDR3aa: CATSELTPQGYEQYF
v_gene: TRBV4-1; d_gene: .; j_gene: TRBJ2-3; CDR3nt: TGCGCCAGCAGCCAAGTACGCGGTGCAGATACGCAGTATTTT; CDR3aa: CASSQVRGADTQYF
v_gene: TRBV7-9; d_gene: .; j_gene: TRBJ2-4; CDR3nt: TGTGCCACCTCGGGGGACCGAAACATTCAGTACTTC; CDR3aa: CATSGDRNIQYF
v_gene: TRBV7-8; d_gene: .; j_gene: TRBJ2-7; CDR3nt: TGTGCCAGCAGCATGTCGCAGGGGCACGAGCAGTACTTC; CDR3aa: CASSMSQGHEQYF
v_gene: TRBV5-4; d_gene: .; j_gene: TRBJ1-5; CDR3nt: TGTGCCAGCAGCTTGGAGGGCGGGCAGCCCCAGCATTTT; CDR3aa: CASSLEGGQPQHF
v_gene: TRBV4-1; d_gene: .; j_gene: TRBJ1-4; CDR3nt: TGCGCCAGCAGCCAAGAACGGTTGGCTAATGAAAAACTGTTTTTT; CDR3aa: CASSQERLANEKLFF
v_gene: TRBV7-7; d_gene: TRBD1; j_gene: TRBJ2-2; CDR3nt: TGTGCCAGCAGCCGCGGACAGGGCACCGGGGAGCTGTTTTTT; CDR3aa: CASSRGQGTGELFF
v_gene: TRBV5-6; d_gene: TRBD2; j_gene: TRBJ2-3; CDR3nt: TGTGCCAGCAGCTCTCGGGGAAGCGGGGGTCGGACAGATACGCAGTATTTT; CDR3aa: CASSSRGSGGRTDTQYF